This T cell receptor (beta chain) was identified in a study of T-cell reconstitution after alpha-beta-depleted transplantation in children. This clonotype showed up just a few times. Preparation of the TCRbeta library involved a method that used unique molecular identifiers. Each CDR3 protein is one row after TCRdb ran MiXCR on the PCR reads. The table lists about 120,000 distinct CDR3 sequences, about 21% of them singletons. Source: PBMCs, mostly from graft donor cells, taken 180 days after TCRalphabeta/CD19-depleted stem cell transplant. This TCR was sampled from a male patient aged 2 to 10 who had a stem cell transplant for chronic granulomatous disease, so the T cells may come from the graft donor.

Here the CDR3 reads CASPVRDSTQYF. The DNA for the CDR3 is TGTGCCAGCCCGGTTAGGGATTCCACGCAGTATTTT. J is TRBJ2-3 and V is TRBV21-1. TRBV21-1 is noted as a pseudogene. The CDR3 is 12 residues long.